This TCR beta chain was sequenced for a study of identical twins. Whole-study results and caveats: In zero-insertion analyses, partial confounding could arise from invariant MAIT and iNKT cells. Instead of following the same donors, the conclusions were based on cross-sectional statistical analysis.

With template switching, a universal primer site was added, and the cDNA carried unique molecular identifiers. MiXCR, run by TCRdb on the 5' RACE reads, gives a single entry per CDR3 protein. The repertoire holds 300,000 to 400,000 distinct CDR3 sequences, with around an eighth as singletons. This clonotype has only a few counts. Its target is not known. The germline CDR1 and CDR2 sequences are SGHVS and FQNEAQ. Trimming stripped 5 bases from V and 4 bases from J, with 12 bases between. The CDR3 totals 13 residues. In addition, the sample was reused for a study of yellow fever vaccine responses in identical twins.

This TCR came from a young woman in good health. The rearrangement uses TRBV7-8 and TRBJ2-7; no clear D. Sequencing was carried out using CD8+ T cells sorted from blood. CDR3 nucleotides: TGTGCCAGCAGCCCCCCAGGTGCTTACGAGCAGTACGTC. This translates into CASSPPGAYEQYV.